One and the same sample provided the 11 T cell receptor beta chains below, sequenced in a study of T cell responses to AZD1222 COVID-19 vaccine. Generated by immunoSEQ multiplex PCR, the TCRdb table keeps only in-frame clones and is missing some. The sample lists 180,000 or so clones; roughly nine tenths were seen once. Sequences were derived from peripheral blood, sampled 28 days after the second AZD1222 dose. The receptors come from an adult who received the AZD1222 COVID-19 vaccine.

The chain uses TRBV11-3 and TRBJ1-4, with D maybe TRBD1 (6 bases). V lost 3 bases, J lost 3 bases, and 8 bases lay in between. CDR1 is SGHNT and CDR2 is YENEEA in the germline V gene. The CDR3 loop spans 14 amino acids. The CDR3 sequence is CASSLGAANEKLFF. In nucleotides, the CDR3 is TGTGCCAGCAGCTTGGGGGCGGCTAATGAAAAACTGTTTTTT.

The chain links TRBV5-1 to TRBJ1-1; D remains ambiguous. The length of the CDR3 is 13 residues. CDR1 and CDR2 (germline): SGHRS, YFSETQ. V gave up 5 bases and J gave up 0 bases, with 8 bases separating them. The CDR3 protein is CASRQSMNTEAFF. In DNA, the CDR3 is TGCGCCAGCAGACAGAGTATGAACACTGAAGCTTTCTTT.

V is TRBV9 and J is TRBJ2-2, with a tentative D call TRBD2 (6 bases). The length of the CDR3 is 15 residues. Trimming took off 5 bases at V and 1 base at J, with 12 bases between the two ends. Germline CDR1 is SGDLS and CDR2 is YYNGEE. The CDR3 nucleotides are TGTGCCAGCAGTGATTCAGCGGGGAACACCGGGGAGCTGTTTTTT. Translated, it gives CASSDSAGNTGELFF.

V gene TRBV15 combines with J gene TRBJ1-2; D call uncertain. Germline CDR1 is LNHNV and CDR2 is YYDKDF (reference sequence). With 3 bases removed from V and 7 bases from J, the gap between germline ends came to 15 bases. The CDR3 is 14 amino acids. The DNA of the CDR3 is TGTGCCACCAGCAGCGGGATAACGGAGATTGGCTACACCTTC. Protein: CATSSGITEIGYTF.

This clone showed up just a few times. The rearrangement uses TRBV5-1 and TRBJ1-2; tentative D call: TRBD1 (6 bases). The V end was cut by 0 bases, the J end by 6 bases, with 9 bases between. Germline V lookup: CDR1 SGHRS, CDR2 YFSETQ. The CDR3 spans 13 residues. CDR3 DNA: TGCGCCAGCAGCTTGGGGGGGGCCGATGGCTACACCTTC. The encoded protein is CASSLGGADGYTF.

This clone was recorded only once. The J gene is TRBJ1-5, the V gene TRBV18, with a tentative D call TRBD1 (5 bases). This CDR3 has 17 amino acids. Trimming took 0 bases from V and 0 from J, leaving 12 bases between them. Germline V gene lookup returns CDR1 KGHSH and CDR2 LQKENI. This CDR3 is CASSPPGVGYSNQPQHF. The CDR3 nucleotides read TGTGCCAGCTCACCACCGGGGGTCGGGTATAGCAATCAGCCCCAGCATTTT.

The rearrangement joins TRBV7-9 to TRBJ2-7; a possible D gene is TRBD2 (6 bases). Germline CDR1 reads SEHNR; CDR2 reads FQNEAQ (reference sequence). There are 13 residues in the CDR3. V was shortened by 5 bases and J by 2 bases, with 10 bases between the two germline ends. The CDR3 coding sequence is TGTGCCAGCAGCCCCGGACTACCCTACGAGCAGTACTTC. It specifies CASSPGLPYEQYF.

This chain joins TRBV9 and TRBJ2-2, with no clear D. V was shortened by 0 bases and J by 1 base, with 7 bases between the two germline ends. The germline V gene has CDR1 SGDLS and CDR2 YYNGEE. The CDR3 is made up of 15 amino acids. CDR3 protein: CASSVEGLNTGELFF. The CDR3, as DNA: TGTGCCAGCAGCGTAGAAGGGCTGAACACCGGGGAGCTGTTTTTT.

DNA for the CDR3: TGTGCCAGCAGCTTAACCGGTTCGGGGGTACGCACTGAAGCTTTCTTT. It yields the protein CASSLTGSGVRTEAFF. This chain uses TRBV7-2 with TRBJ1-1, with TRBD1 as a possible D gene (5 bases). This CDR3 is 16 amino acids long. The V end was cut by 2 bases, the J end by 4 bases, with 17 bases between. The germline V gene encodes CDR1 SGHTA and CDR2 FQGNSA.

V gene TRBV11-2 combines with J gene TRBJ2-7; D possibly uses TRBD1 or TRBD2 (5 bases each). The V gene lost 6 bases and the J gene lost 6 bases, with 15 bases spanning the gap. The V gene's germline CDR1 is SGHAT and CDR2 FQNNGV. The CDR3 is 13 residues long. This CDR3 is CASSQGEILEQYF. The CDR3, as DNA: TGTGCCAGCAGTCAAGGGGAGATCCTCGAGCAGTACTTC.

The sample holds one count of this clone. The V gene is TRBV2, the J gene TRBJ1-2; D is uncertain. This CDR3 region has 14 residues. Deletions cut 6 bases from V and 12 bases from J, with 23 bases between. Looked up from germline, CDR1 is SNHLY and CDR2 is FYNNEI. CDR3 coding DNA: TGTGCCAGCAGCCAAGAAGAGGGTACCCTACTAGACACCTTC. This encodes CASSQEEGTLLDTF.